This is a list of T cell receptor beta chains from one sample in a study of shared clonotypes between healthy human individuals. Repertoires were generated with immunoSEQ multiplex PCR, while TCRdb's copy carries only in-frame clones and drops some. Among 2 million to 2.5 million clones, almost 96% were seen once, and the ten largest hold around 0.13%. The sample consisted of naive CD4+ T cells sorted from blood. The receptors were gathered from a man in his late teens or twenties in good health. CDR3s include the opening cysteine and the closing phenylalanine or tryptophan. The D gene is left open where the match is weak. Rows give clone size only sometimes, using once, few, many, or a class for an expanded clone.

>TRBV6-5|TRBD1|TRBJ2-5|-
CASSYPGGLGETQYF
TGTGCCAGCAGTTACCCAGGGGGCTTAGGAGAGACCCAGTACTTC
>TRBV7-8|TRBD2|TRBJ2-1|-
CASSWVAGTIYNEQFF
TGTGCCAGCAGCTGGGTGGCCGGGACTATCTACAATGAGCAGTTCTTC
>TRBV6-1|-|TRBJ1-5|-
CASSDRVNQPQHF
TGTGCCAGCAGTGATCGGGTAAATCAGCCCCAGCATTTT
>TRBV18|TRBD1|TRBJ2-5|-
CASSLIQGAKETQYF
TGTGCCAGCTCACTGATCCAGGGGGCGAAAGAGACCCAGTACTTC
>TRBV9|TRBD2|TRBJ2-3|-
CASSNRPGLGSTDTQYF
TGTGCCAGCAGCAACCGACCGGGACTAGGGAGCACAGATACGCAGTATTTT
>TRBV4-1|-|TRBJ2-7|-
CASSQAGGPYEQYF
TGCGCCAGCAGCCAAGCAGGGGGGCCCTACGAGCAGTACTTC
>TRBV28|TRBD1|TRBJ2-5|-
CASSARDRGRETQYF
TGTGCCAGCAGTGCCCGGGACAGGGGGCGAGAGACCCAGTACTTC
>TRBV7-2|-|TRBJ2-7|-
CASSLSGEQYF
TGTGCCAGCAGCCTTTCGGGGGAGCAGTACTTC
>TRBV19|-|TRBJ1-2|-
CASSIQAISQGYTF
TGTGCCAGTAGTATTCAGGCGATCAGCCAAGGCTACACCTTC
>TRBV20-1|-|TRBJ2-2|-
CSAPYTGELFF
TGCAGTGCTCCTTACACCGGGGAGCTGTTTTTT
>TRBV27|TRBD1|TRBJ2-7|-
CASSTPPGQGRYEQYF
TGTGCCAGCAGTACACCACCGGGACAGGGAAGGTACGAGCAGTACTTC
>TRBV25-1|-|TRBJ2-3|-
CASSERRGMITDTQYF
TGTGCCAGCAGTGAAAGGCGGGGAATGATAACAGATACGCAGTATTTT
>TRBV4-3|-|TRBJ2-7|-
CVSIPRRGKHAYEQYF
TGCGTCTCGATACCCCGACGGGGTAAACACGCCTACGAGCAGTACTTC
>TRBV20-1|-|TRBJ2-3|-
CSAVRDTQYF
TGCAGTGCTGTTAGGGATACGCAGTATTTT
>TRBV29-1|TRBD2|TRBJ2-5|-
CSGSGGYGETQYF
TGCAGCGGGAGCGGGGGTTACGGAGAGACCCAGTACTTC
>TRBV7-2|TRBD2|TRBJ2-2|-
CASSLASGTLTGELFF
TGTGCCAGCAGCTTAGCCAGCGGGACCCTCACCGGGGAGCTGTTTTTT
>TRBV9|TRBD2|TRBJ2-1|-
CASSATSGNEQFF
TGTGCCAGCAGCGCGACTAGCGGGAATGAGCAGTTCTTC
>TRBV9|TRBD1|TRBJ2-1|-
CASSVGTANNEQFF
TGTGCCAGCAGCGTCGGGACAGCGAACAATGAGCAGTTCTTC
>TRBV5-1|-|TRBJ2-7|once
CASSLDRQSYEQYF
TGCGCCAGCAGCTTGGACAGACAGTCCTACGAGCAGTACTTC
>TRBV18|-|TRBJ1-5|-
CASSPRRVLQGFDNQPQHF
TGTGCCAGCTCACCACGCCGGGTGCTTCAGGGATTCGACAATCAGCCCCAGCATTTT
>TRBV19|-|TRBJ1-2|-
CASSPMSGMMNGYTF
TGTGCCAGTAGTCCGATGTCCGGGATGATGAATGGCTACACCTTC
>TRBV7-9|-|TRBJ2-1|-
CASSLVGSSSYNEQFF
TGTGCCAGCAGCTTAGTGGGGAGTAGCTCCTACAATGAGCAGTTCTTC
>TRBV28|-|TRBJ1-1|-
CASSPVRRVNTEAFF
TGTGCCAGCAGTCCAGTCCGCAGGGTTAACACTGAAGCTTTCTTT
>TRBV7-2|TRBD2|TRBJ2-7|-
CASSLSSGSWGTYEQYF
TGTGCCAGCAGCTTGTCTAGCGGGAGTTGGGGAACCTACGAGCAGTACTTC
>TRBV18|TRBD1|TRBJ2-2|-
CASSPWGQGTGELFF
TGTGCCAGCTCACCATGGGGACAGGGGACCGGGGAGCTGTTTTTT
>TRBV11-2|-|TRBJ1-1|-
CASSFTGRGNTEAFF
TGTGCCAGCAGCTTCACAGGGCGCGGGAACACTGAAGCTTTCTTT
>TRBV9|-|TRBJ2-3|-
CASTRGSTDTQYF
TGTGCCAGCACCAGGGGAAGTACAGATACGCAGTATTTT
>TRBV7-9|TRBD1|TRBJ2-7|-
CASQGVYEQYF
TGTGCCAGTCAGGGGGTGTACGAGCAGTACTTC
>TRBV5-1|TRBD1|TRBJ1-2|-
CASSLGQGFSNYGYTF
TGCGCCAGCAGCCTTGGACAGGGGTTTTCTAACTATGGCTACACCTTC